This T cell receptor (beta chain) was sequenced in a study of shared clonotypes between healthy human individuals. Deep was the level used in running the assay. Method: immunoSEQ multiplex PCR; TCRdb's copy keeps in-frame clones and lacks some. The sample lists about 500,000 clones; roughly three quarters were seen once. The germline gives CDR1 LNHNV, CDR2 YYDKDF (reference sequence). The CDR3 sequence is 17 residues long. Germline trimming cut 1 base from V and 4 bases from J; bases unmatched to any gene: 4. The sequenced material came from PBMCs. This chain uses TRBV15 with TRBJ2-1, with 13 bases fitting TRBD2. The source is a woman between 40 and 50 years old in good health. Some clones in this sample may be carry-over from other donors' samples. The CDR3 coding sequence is TGTGCCACCAGCAGAGGTTCGGGACTAGCGGGGTACAATGAGCAGTTCTTC. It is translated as CATSRGSGLAGYNEQFF.